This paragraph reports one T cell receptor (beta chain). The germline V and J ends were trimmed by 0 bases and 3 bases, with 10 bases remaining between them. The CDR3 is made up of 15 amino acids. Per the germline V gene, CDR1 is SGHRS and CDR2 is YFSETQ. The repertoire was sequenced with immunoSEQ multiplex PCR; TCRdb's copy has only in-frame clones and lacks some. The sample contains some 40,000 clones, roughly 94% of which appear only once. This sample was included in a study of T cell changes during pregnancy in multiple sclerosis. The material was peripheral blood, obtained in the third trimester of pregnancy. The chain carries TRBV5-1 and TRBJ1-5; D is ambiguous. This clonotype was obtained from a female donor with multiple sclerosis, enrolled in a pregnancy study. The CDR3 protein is CASSLEPGNNQPQHF. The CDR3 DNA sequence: TGCGCCAGCAGCTTGGAACCAGGTAACAATCAGCCCCAGCATTTT. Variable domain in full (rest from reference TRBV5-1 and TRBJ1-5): KAGVTQTPRYLIKTRGQQVTLSCSPISGHRSVSWYQQTPGQGLQFLFEYFSETQRNKGNFPGRFSGRQFSNSRSEMNVSTLELGDSALYLCASSLEPGNNQPQHFGDGTRLSIL.